This TCR beta chain came from a study of identical twins. All of the donors were Caucasians in good health. The CDR3 consists of 16 residues. TCRdb re-called the 5' RACE reads with MiXCR, one entry per CDR3 protein. The repertoire holds 750,000 to 950,000 distinct CDR3 sequences, with around an eighth as singletons. The same sample was also studied in work on yellow fever vaccine responses in identical twins. From that paper: Twins reportedly showed a vaccine T cell response that seemed partly convergent and partly personalized.

Input material: PBMCs. The rearrangement joins TRBV21-1 to TRBJ1-5; TRBD1, as called in the table, went unchecked against the DNA. TRBV21-1 is a documented pseudogene. This clonotype was obtained from a woman aged 18 to 35 in good health. The CDR3 DNA reads as TGTGCCAGCAAACCGCCACAGGGGAGGCCGAATCAGCCCCAGCATTTT. Translated, it gives CASKPPQGRPNQPQHF.